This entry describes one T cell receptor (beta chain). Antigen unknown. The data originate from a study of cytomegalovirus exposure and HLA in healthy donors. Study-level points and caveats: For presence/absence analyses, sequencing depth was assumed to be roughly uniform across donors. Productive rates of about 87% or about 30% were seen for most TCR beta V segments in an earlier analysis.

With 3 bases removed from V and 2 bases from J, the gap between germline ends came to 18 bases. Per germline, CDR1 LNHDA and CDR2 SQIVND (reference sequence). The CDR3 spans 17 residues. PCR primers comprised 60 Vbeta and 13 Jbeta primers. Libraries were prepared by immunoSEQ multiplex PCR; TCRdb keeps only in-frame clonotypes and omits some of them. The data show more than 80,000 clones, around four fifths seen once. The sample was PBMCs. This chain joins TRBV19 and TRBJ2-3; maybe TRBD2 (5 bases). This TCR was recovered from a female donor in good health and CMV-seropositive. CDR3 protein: CASSMITPGVDTDTQYF. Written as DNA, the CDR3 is TGTGCCAGTAGTATGATTACTCCCGGGGTTGACACAGATACGCAGTATTTT. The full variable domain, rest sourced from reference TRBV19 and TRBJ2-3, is DGGITQSPKYLFRKEGQNVTLSCEQNLNHDAMYWYRQDPGQGLRLIYYSQIVNDFQKGDIAEGYSVSREKKESFPLTVTSAQKNPTAFYLCASSMITPGVDTDTQYFGPGTRLTVL.